One and the same sample provided the 19 T cell receptor beta chains below, sequenced in a study of T cell responses to AZD1222 COVID-19 vaccine. Using immunoSEQ multiplex PCR, the repertoire was profiled, and TCRdb retains in-frame clones only, with some absent. The sample includes about 120,000 clones, 80% to 90% of them seen just once. The sequencing here drew on peripheral blood, taken on day 0 of AZD1222 vaccination. The receptors were gathered from an adult in good health.

This chain connects TRBV7-8 to TRBJ1-2; no firm D call. Trimming removed 4 bases at V and 4 bases at J, with 19 bases between. The germline V gene encodes CDR1 SGHVS and CDR2 FQNEAQ. CDR3 size: 16 residues. The CDR3 spells CASSSTEREWGYGYTF. In DNA form, the CDR3 reads TGTGCCAGCAGCTCAACCGAAAGGGAATGGGGCTATGGCTACACCTTC. The whole variable domain, filled in from reference TRBV7-8 and TRBJ1-2, reads GAGVSQSPRYKVAKRGQDVALRCDPISGHVSLFWYQQALGQGPEFLTYFQNEAQLDKSGLPSDRFFAERPEGSVSTLKIQRTQQEDSAVYLCASSSTEREWGYGYTFGSGTRLTVV.

This clone was observed a single time. This rearrangement joins TRBV5-1 to TRBJ2-3, with D possibly being TRBD2 (7 bases). The CDR3 consists of 16 residues. In germline, CDR1 is SGHRS, CDR2 YFSETQ. Between the trimmed V and J ends, which lost 5 bases and 1 base, there was a span of 17 bases. CDR3 DNA sequence: TGCGCCAGCAGTGTGTTAGGGGGGGTCCGCACAGATACGCAGTATTTT. Residues: CASSVLGGVRTDTQYF.

This clone showed up just once. The chain employs TRBV18 and TRBJ1-6; the match to TRBD1 covers 7 bases. The CDR3 runs to 15 residues. CDR1 and CDR2 from the germline V gene are KGHSH and LQKENI. The V gene end was trimmed by 0 bases and the J gene end by 7 bases; junction bases not matched to a gene: 3. The DNA of the CDR3 is TGTGCCAGCTCACCACCTACAGGGGACAATTCACCCCTCCACTTT. The encoded protein is CASSPPTGDNSPLHF.

The chain carries TRBV4-1 and TRBJ2-1; D is unresolved. CDR1 is MGHRA, CDR2 YSYEKL, per germline. The CDR3 has 15 residues. V was clipped by 4 bases and J by 0 bases, with 10 bases between them. The CDR3 region has the DNA TGCGCCAGCAGCCCCTCCCAGAGCTCCTACAATGAGCAGTTCTTC. Protein product: CASSPSQSSYNEQFF.

The chain uses TRBV28 and TRBJ1-1; the match to TRBD1 covers 7 bases. This CDR3 contains 13 residues. Germline CDR1 MDHEN, CDR2 SYDVKM. Unmatched junction bases numbered 6, after V lost 6 bases and J lost 5 bases. DNA for the CDR3: TGTGCCAGCAGACCAGGGGGGGAGACTGAAGCTTTCTTT. Translation gives CASRPGGETEAFF. Using reference TRBV28 and TRBJ1-1 for the parts outside the CDR3, the full variable domain is DVKVTQSSRYLVKRTGEKVFLECVQDMDHENMFWYRQDPGLGLRLIYFSYDVKMKEKGDIPEGYSVSREKKERFSLILESASTNQTSMYLCASRPGGETEAFFGQGTRLTVV.

The chain couples TRBV27 to TRBJ2-7; 11 bases map to TRBD2. The CDR3 is made up of 15 amino acids. With 4 bases clipped from V and 3 bases from J, the junction kept 5 bases outside the gene matches. The germline CDR1 and CDR2 sequences are MNHEY and SMNVEV (reference sequence). The DNA for the CDR3 is TGTGCCAGCAGTTCCTTAGCGGGAGGGCTCTACGAGCAGTACTTC. It is translated as CASSSLAGGLYEQYF.

V is TRBV5-1 and J is TRBJ2-1; 8 positions agree with TRBD2. Germline CDR1 SGHRS, CDR2 YFSETQ. The CDR3 spans 14 residues. With V trimmed by 1 base and J by 13 bases, 10 bases remained unmatched. The CDR3 loop reads CASSLSGGDRGQFF. The CDR3 DNA follows: TGCGCCAGCAGCTTGAGCGGGGGAGATCGGGGTCAGTTCTTC.

The J gene is TRBJ2-7, the V gene TRBV11-2; TRBD1 is a possible D gene (6 bases). Trimming stripped 5 bases from V and 4 bases from J, with 9 bases between. CDR3 size: 12 residues. Looked up from germline, CDR1 is SGHAT and CDR2 is FQNNGV. CDR3 in amino acids: CASSRRGYEQYF. CDR3 nucleotide sequence: TGTGCCAGCAGCCGCAGGGGTTACGAGCAGTACTTC.

A few counts support this clone. V gene TRBV6-6 combines with J gene TRBJ2-2; a possible D gene is TRBD2 (5 bases). There are 16 residues in the CDR3. Trimming took off 2 bases at V and 4 bases at J, with 14 bases between the two ends. CDR1 and CDR2 (germline): MNHNY, SVGAGI (reference sequence). The chain's CDR3 is CASSYQGPSGTGELFF. The CDR3, as DNA: TGTGCCAGCAGTTACCAAGGCCCCAGCGGCACCGGGGAGCTGTTTTTT.

The genes are TRBV7-9 and TRBJ2-3; D unresolved. The CDR3 spans 14 residues. Trimming took 1 base from V and 5 from J, leaving 10 bases between them. From germline, CDR1 is SEHNR and CDR2 FQNEAQ (reference sequence). Here the CDR3 DNA reads TGTGCCAGCAGCTTAGGCGCGACCCAAGATACGCAGTATTTT. Its translation is CASSLGATQDTQYF.

This clone was detected only once. This chain joins TRBV28 and TRBJ1-2, with D maybe TRBD1 (6 bases). CDR1 MDHEN and CDR2 SYDVKM come from the germline V gene. Trimming cost V 5 bases and J 5 bases, with 18 bases left between them. This CDR3 region has 15 residues. Here the CDR3 reads CASSQGGGQMYGYTF. For the CDR3, the DNA is TGTGCCAGCAGTCAAGGGGGAGGGCAGATGTATGGCTACACCTTC.

J is TRBJ1-3 and V is TRBV10-3, with D uncertain. V gave up 8 bases and J gave up 0 bases, with 11 bases separating them. Germline V gene data show CDR1 as ENHRY and CDR2 as SYGVKD. The CDR3 is 14 residues long. The CDR3 loop is CAIGLGSSGNTIYF. CDR3 in DNA: TGTGCCATCGGGTTGGGCAGCTCTGGAAACACCATATATTTT.

This clone was recorded only once. J is TRBJ1-2 and V is TRBV30; no firm D call. V lost 2 bases to trimming and J lost 5 bases, with 9 bases between them. This CDR3 is 12 amino acids long. Germline V gene data show CDR1 as GTSNPN and CDR2 as SVGIG (reference sequence). The CDR3 DNA follows: TGTGCCTGGAGTCCCCAGTCATATGGCTACACCTTC. Residues: CAWSPQSYGYTF.

This sequence joins TRBV24-1 and TRBJ1-2; D uncertain. The CDR3 covers 14 residues. Trimming took 5 bases from V and 3 from J, leaving 12 bases between them. Germline loops: CDR1 KGHDR, CDR2 SFDVKD. CDR3 DNA: TGTGCCACCAGTGGTTCAGGTCCGGACTATGGCTACACCTTC. Residues: CATSGSGPDYGYTF.

DNA for the CDR3: TGTGCCAGCAACGTAAAGGCTGGGGGCAAGGGGACGGAAGCTTTCTTT. Translating gives CASNVKAGGKGTEAFF. The gene calls are TRBV7-8 and TRBJ1-1, with TRBD1 as a possible D gene (6 bases). The CDR3 contains 16 residues. Germline loops: CDR1 SGHVS, CDR2 FQNEAQ. Trimming took off 7 bases at V and 8 bases at J, with 26 bases between the two ends.

V gene TRBV20-1 combines with J gene TRBJ1-1; no firm D call. Germline V gene sequence: CDR1 DFQATT, CDR2 SNEGSKA (reference sequence). This CDR3 comprises 10 residues. V lost 1 base to trimming and J lost 9 bases, with 6 bases between them. CDR3 coding DNA: TGCAGTGCTAGAGCAGGCCAAGCTTTCTTT. Its protein product is CSARAGQAFF.

V gene TRBV18 combines with J gene TRBJ1-4, with unresolved D. Germline CDR1 reads KGHSH; CDR2 reads LQKENI. Trimming took 3 bases from V and 4 from J, leaving 9 bases between them. The CDR3 spans 14 residues. CDR3 coding DNA: TGTGCCAGCTCACCTTCGGACGGTAATGAAAAACTGTTTTTT. This translates into CASSPSDGNEKLFF.

This rearrangement joins TRBV27 to TRBJ1-5, with TRBD1 identical over 10 bases. There are 15 residues in the CDR3. V trimming: 5 bases; J trimming: 6 bases; junction bases outside the gene matches: 7. Per the germline V gene, CDR1 is MNHEY and CDR2 is SMNVEV (reference sequence). Here the CDR3 reads CASSPRQGARQPQHF. The CDR3 DNA sequence: TGTGCCAGCAGTCCTAGACAGGGGGCGCGTCAGCCCCAGCATTTT.

The chain has TRBV6-4 and TRBJ2-2; D tentatively reads TRBD1 or TRBD2 (5 bases each). This CDR3 is 15 amino acids long. Germline V gene lookup returns CDR1 MRHNA and CDR2 SNTAGT. Trimming removed 4 bases at V and 2 bases at J, with 11 bases between. The CDR3 loop is CASSAGAVNTGELFF. In DNA, the CDR3 is TGTGCCAGCAGTGCCGGGGCAGTAAACACCGGGGAGCTGTTTTTT.